This passage covers 26 T cell receptor beta chains from one sample sequenced in a study of technical replicates of blood from a few donors. Profiled with immunoSEQ multiplex PCR; TCRdb holds only in-frame clones, not every one. The sample yields around 49,000 clones, roughly 95% seen once. The sequencing sample was made of T cells isolated from PBMCs. These receptors were taken from a human donor in good health.

This rearrangement joins TRBV9 to TRBJ1-2; the match to TRBD1 covers 8 bases. Germline lookup yields CDR1 SGDLS and CDR2 YYNGEE. The length of the CDR3 is 15 residues. Unmatched junction bases numbered 7, after V lost 0 bases and J lost 6 bases. This CDR3 is CASSVAFTGGDGYTF. The CDR3 DNA reads as TGTGCCAGCAGCGTAGCTTTTACAGGGGGAGATGGCTACACCTTC.

The rearrangement joins TRBV7-2 to TRBJ1-3; a possible D gene is TRBD1 (5 bases). Per germline, CDR1 SGHTA and CDR2 FQGNSA. There are 15 residues in the CDR3. V was pared by 1 base and J by 2 bases, with 9 bases between. CDR3 bases: TGTGCCAGCAGCTTAGTGGCAGGGCCTGGAAACACCATATATTTT. Residues: CASSLVAGPGNTIYF.

The V gene is TRBV6-5, the J gene TRBJ2-2; 8 nucleotides line up with TRBD1. V shed 6 bases, J shed 6 bases, and the junction held 6 bases outside the gene matches. Per germline, CDR1 MNHEY and CDR2 SVGAGI. This CDR3 spans 14 amino acids. The CDR3 DNA follows: TGTGCCAGCAGGCGGGACAGGCTCGCCGGGGAGCTGTTTTTT. Translation: CASRRDRLAGELFF.

V and J are TRBV27 and TRBJ2-5; 7 nucleotides match TRBD2. Germline assignment: CDR1 MNHEY and CDR2 SMNVEV (reference sequence). The CDR3 is 15 amino acids. Germline trimming cut 3 bases from V and 4 bases from J; bases unmatched to any gene: 8. As DNA, the CDR3 is TGTGCCAGCAGTTTCGGCGCGGGGGAAGGAGAGACCCAGTACTTC. It is translated as CASSFGAGEGETQYF.

The chain recombines TRBV29-1 with TRBJ1-3; 10 nucleotides match TRBD1. Trimming removed 3 bases from V and 8 bases from J; junction bases left unmatched: 7. This CDR3 contains 14 residues. Germline V lookup: CDR1 SQVTM, CDR2 ANQGSEA. Here the CDR3 DNA reads TGCAGCGTTGATGGGGACAGGGGTGGGTACACCATATATTTT. Translation gives CSVDGDRGGYTIYF. Using reference TRBV29-1 and TRBJ1-3 for the parts outside the CDR3, the full variable domain is SAVISQKPSRDICQRGTSLTIQCQVDSQVTMMFWYRQQPGQSLTLIATANQGSEATYESGFVIDKFPISRPNLTFSTLTVSNMSPEDSSIYLCSVDGDRGGYTIYFGEGSWLTVV.

CDR3 nucleotide sequence: TGTGCCAGCAGTCCCGGGAATGAGCAGTTCTTC. Translated: CASSPGNEQFF. The chain is built from TRBV28 and TRBJ2-1; D gene unclear. V was cut by 5 bases and J by 7 bases, with 6 bases left in between. Per the germline V gene, CDR1 is MDHEN and CDR2 is SYDVKM. This CDR3 has 11 amino acids.

J is TRBJ2-1 and V is TRBV11-2; 11 positions agree with TRBD2. This CDR3 has 15 amino acids. Germline CDR1 SGHAT, CDR2 FQNNGV. Unmatched junction bases numbered 1, after V lost 4 bases and J lost 2 bases. For the CDR3, the DNA is TGTGCCAGCAGCTCTAGCGGGAGGACCTACAATGAGCAGTTCTTC. This codes for CASSSSGRTYNEQFF.

V usage is TRBV7-9 and J usage is TRBJ2-7; the D gene is possibly TRBD1 (6 bases). Trimming removed 1 base at V and 3 bases at J, with 13 bases between. The CDR3 sequence is 15 residues long. Germline V gene sequence: CDR1 SEHNR, CDR2 FQNEAQ (reference sequence). The CDR3 DNA reads TGTGCCAGCAGCTTAGGGCCAGGGGAAGGCTACGAGCAGTACTTC. Translating gives CASSLGPGEGYEQYF.

The chain recombines TRBV30 with TRBJ2-3; TRBD2 might be the D (6 bases). V lost 3 bases to trimming and J lost 3 bases, with 28 bases between them. Germline CDR1 GTSNPN, CDR2 SVGIG (reference sequence). CDR3 length: 19 residues. The CDR3 loop is CAWRGGADTPPRGTDTQYF. In DNA, the CDR3 is TGTGCCTGGAGAGGCGGGGCGGACACACCTCCCCGAGGGACAGATACGCAGTATTTT.

The chain couples TRBV5-6 to TRBJ2-5; D unresolved. V lost 0 bases to trimming and J lost 7 bases, with 7 bases between them. This CDR3 has 12 amino acids. Looked up from germline, CDR1 is SGHDT and CDR2 is YYEEEE. The CDR3 region is CASSLASGTQYF. CDR3 DNA sequence: TGTGCCAGCAGCTTGGCCTCGGGGACCCAGTACTTC. The entire variable domain, with the rest obtained from reference TRBV5-6 and TRBJ2-5, is as follows: DAGVTQSPTHLIKTRGQQVTLRCSPKSGHDTVSWYQQALGQGPQFIFQYYEEEERQRGNFPDRFSGHQFPNYSSELNVNALLLGDSALYLCASSLASGTQYFGPGTRLLVL.

The rearrangement links TRBV6-1 to TRBJ2-7, with 11 nucleotides matching TRBD2. The CDR3 covers 13 residues. V lost 6 bases to trimming and J lost 6 bases; unmatched junction nucleotides: 4. Germline assignment: CDR1 MNHNS and CDR2 SASEGT. The CDR3 loop reads CASRTGLAGEQYF. DNA of the CDR3: TGTGCCAGCAGGACTGGACTAGCGGGCGAGCAGTACTTC.

The J gene is TRBJ2-5, the V gene TRBV2; 7 bases are shared with TRBD2. The CDR3 extends over 14 amino acids. From germline, CDR1 is SNHLY and CDR2 FYNNEI. The ends lost 10 bases at V and 2 bases at J; junction bases unmatched: 10. The CDR3 here is CAKRLNSGQETQYF. CDR3 in DNA: TGTGCCAAGAGGCTCAATAGCGGGCAAGAGACCCAGTACTTC.

About this clone: The sample carries other DNA sequences with the same CDR3. The gene calls are TRBV7-2 and TRBJ1-2; the match to TRBD1 covers 7 bases. The V segment lost 4 bases and the J segment 4 bases; nucleotides outside the gene matches: 6. This CDR3 region has 14 residues. Germline CDR1 is SGHTA and CDR2 is FQGNSA. CDR3 sequence (DNA): TGTGCCAGCAGCTCATCGGGGACAGCCTATGGCTACACCTTC. This encodes CASSSSGTAYGYTF.

V and J are TRBV9 and TRBJ1-1; the D is unclear. The CDR3 has 14 residues. Germline-derived CDR1 and CDR2 are SGDLS and YYNGEE. The ends were cut back, 0 bases at V and 3 bases at J, with 9 bases in the middle. CDR3 sequence (DNA): TGTGCCAGCAGCGTAGTTCCGGGTGACACTGAAGCTTTCTTT. Translated, it gives CASSVVPGDTEAFF. Together with reference TRBV9 and TRBJ1-1, the CDR3 gives the full variable domain: DSGVTQTPKHLITATGQRVTLRCSPRSGDLSVYWYQQSLDQGLQFLIQYYNGEERAKGNILERFSAQQFPDLHSELNLSSLELGDSALYFCASSVVPGDTEAFFGQGTRLTVV.

This chain uses TRBV19 with TRBJ2-3; the match to TRBD2 covers 12 bases. The CDR3 covers 17 residues. V was pared by 2 bases and J by 6 bases, with 9 bases of the junction left unmatched. CDR1 and CDR2 from the germline V gene are LNHDA and SQIVND (reference sequence). The CDR3 DNA reads TGTGCCAGTAGTATAAGTCTAGCGGGAGGGCCATCCGATACGCAGTATTTT. It is translated as CASSISLAGGPSDTQYF.

The CDR3 here is CASSVGGAGYQETQYF. DNA of the CDR3: TGTGCCAGCAGCGTAGGGGGTGCAGGGTACCAAGAGACCCAGTACTTC. The chain recombines TRBV9 with TRBJ2-5, with TRBD1 as a possible D gene (5 bases). V gave up 0 bases and J gave up 0 bases, with 12 bases separating them. The germline CDR1 and CDR2 sequences are SGDLS and YYNGEE. The CDR3 covers 16 residues.

V gene TRBV15 combines with J gene TRBJ1-3, with D maybe TRBD1 (5 bases). This CDR3 spans 15 amino acids. Trimming took 0 bases from V and 2 from J, leaving 8 bases between them. Germline CDR1 LNHNV, CDR2 YYDKDF (reference sequence). The CDR3 reads CATSRDPGAGNTIYF. CDR3 DNA sequence: TGTGCCACCAGCAGAGACCCGGGGGCTGGAAACACCATATATTTT.

V is TRBV28 and J is TRBJ2-5; TRBD1 might be the D (6 bases). Germline-derived CDR1 and CDR2 are MDHEN and SYDVKM. This CDR3 has 12 residues. Trimming removed 6 bases from V and 6 bases from J, with 11 bases in between. As DNA, the CDR3 is TGTGCCAGCAGGTCCAGGGGACAGACCCAGTACTTC. Residues: CASRSRGQTQYF.

This chain links TRBV9 with TRBJ2-1, with D possibly TRBD2 on 5 matching bases. CDR1 and CDR2 from the germline V gene are SGDLS and YYNGEE. CDR3 length equals 13 residues. Trimming stripped 0 bases from V and 10 bases from J, with 11 bases between. The CDR3 DNA follows: TGTGCCAGCAGCGTAGAATTGGGGAGCGAGCAGTTCTTC. Protein: CASSVELGSEQFF. Full variable domain (missing parts from reference TRBV9 and TRBJ2-1): DSGVTQTPKHLITATGQRVTLRCSPRSGDLSVYWYQQSLDQGLQFLIQYYNGEERAKGNILERFSAQQFPDLHSELNLSSLELGDSALYFCASSVELGSEQFFGPGTRLTVL.

This rearrangement joins TRBV27 to TRBJ2-7; TRBD2 matches 9 bases. CDR3 size: 14 residues. Germline assignment: CDR1 MNHEY and CDR2 SMNVEV (reference sequence). Trimming cost V 2 bases and J 6 bases; bases outside gene matches: 5. The CDR3 loop is CASSLGGRAAEQYF. CDR3 DNA sequence: TGTGCCAGCAGTTTAGGCGGGAGGGCCGCCGAGCAGTACTTC.

CDR3: CASSQGRTGDYGYTF. The DNA of the CDR3 is TGCGCCAGCAGCCAAGGCAGGACAGGGGACTATGGCTACACCTTC. This chain links TRBV4-1 with TRBJ1-2; 9 nucleotides match TRBD1. Trimming at V came to 1 base and at J to 3 bases, leaving 3 bases not matched to a gene. The CDR3 spans 15 residues. Per the germline V gene, CDR1 is MGHRA and CDR2 is YSYEKL.

The chain recombines TRBV19 with TRBJ2-7; D may be TRBD2 (6 bases). The CDR3 is 13 residues long. From germline, CDR1 is LNHDA and CDR2 SQIVND (reference sequence). V was clipped by 3 bases and J by 5 bases, with 11 bases between them. DNA for the CDR3: TGTGCCAGTAGTATGGAGGGGATCCACGAGCAGTACTTC. Residues: CASSMEGIHEQYF.

The V and J genes are TRBV28 and TRBJ2-7; tentative D call: TRBD1 (7 bases). Looked up from germline, CDR1 is MDHEN and CDR2 is SYDVKM. CDR3 size: 16 residues. V gave up 5 bases and J gave up 4 bases, with 21 bases separating them. The CDR3 sequence: CASSVPGGSQGYEQYF. CDR3 DNA: TGTGCCAGCAGTGTTCCAGGGGGGAGTCAGGGTTACGAGCAGTACTTC.

V usage is TRBV7-9 and J usage is TRBJ2-2; 15 bases align to TRBD2. V lost 4 bases and J lost 6; bases outside the gene matches: 3. The germline CDR1 and CDR2 sequences are SEHNR and FQNEAQ (reference sequence). This CDR3 comprises 16 residues. In DNA, the CDR3 is TGTGCCAGCAGCTCGGGACTAGCGGGAGGATCCGGGGAGCTGTTTTTT. This encodes CASSSGLAGGSGELFF.

About this clone itself: A junction boundary mismatches the germline segment, possibly from a read error. V gene TRBV7-9 combines with J gene TRBJ1-5; tentative D call: TRBD1 (6 bases). CDR1 SEHNR and CDR2 FQNEAQ come from the germline V gene (reference sequence). This CDR3 is built from 14 residues. CDR3 in amino acids: CASSQTGSKQPQHF. In nucleotides, the CDR3 is TGTGCCAGCAGCCAAACAGGGAGCAAGCAGCCCCAGCATTTT.

The CDR3 reads CASSEYVTEAFF. The DNA of the CDR3 is TGTGCCAGCAGTGAATATGTCACTGAAGCTTTCTTT. The V gene is TRBV2, the J gene TRBJ1-1; D is undetermined. Trimming left V 2 bases short and J 4 bases short, with 5 bases between. The CDR3 runs 12 residues. Germline V gene lookup returns CDR1 SNHLY and CDR2 FYNNEI.